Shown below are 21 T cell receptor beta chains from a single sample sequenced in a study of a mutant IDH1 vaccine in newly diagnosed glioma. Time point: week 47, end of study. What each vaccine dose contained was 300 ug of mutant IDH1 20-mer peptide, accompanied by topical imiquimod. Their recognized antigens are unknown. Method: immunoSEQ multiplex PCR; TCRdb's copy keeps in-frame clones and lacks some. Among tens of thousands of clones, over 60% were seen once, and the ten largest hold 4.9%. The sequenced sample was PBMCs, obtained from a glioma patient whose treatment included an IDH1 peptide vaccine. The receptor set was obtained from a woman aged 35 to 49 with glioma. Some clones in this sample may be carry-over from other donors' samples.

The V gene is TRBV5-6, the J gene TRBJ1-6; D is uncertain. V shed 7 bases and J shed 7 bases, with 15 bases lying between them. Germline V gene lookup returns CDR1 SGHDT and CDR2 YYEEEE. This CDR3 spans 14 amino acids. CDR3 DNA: TGTGCCAGCTCCCTCGGGAGTCCCAATTCACCCCTCCACTTT. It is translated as CASSLGSPNSPLHF.

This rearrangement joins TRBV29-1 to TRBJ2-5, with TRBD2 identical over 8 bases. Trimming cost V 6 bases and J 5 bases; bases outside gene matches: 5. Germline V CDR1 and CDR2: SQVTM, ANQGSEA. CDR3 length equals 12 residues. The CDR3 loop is CSVGGAGETQYF. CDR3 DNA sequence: TGCAGCGTCGGGGGGGCGGGTGAGACCCAGTACTTC.

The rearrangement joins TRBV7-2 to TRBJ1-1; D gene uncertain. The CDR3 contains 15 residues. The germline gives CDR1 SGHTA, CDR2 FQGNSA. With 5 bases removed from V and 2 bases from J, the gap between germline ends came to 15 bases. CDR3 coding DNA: TGTGCCAGCAGCAGGAGTGGGGTTTTAAACACTGAAGCTTTCTTT. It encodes CASSRSGVLNTEAFF.

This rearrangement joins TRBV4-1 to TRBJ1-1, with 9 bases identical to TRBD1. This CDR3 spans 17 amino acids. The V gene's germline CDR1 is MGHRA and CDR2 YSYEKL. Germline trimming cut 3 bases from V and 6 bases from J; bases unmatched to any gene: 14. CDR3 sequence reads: CASSHNPVRTGVPEAFF. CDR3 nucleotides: TGCGCCAGCAGCCATAACCCGGTTAGGACAGGGGTGCCTGAAGCTTTCTTT.

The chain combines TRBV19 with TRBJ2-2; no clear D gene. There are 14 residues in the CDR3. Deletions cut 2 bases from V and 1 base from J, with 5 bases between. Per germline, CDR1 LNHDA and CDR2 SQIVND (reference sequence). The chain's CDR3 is CASSINRNTGELFF. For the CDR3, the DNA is TGTGCCAGTAGTATAAACAGGAACACCGGGGAGCTGTTTTTT.

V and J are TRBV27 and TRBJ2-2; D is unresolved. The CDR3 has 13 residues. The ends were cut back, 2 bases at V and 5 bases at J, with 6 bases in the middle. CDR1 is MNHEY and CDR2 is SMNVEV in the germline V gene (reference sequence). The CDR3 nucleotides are TGTGCCAGCAGTTTAGCGGATACCGGGGAGCTGTTTTTT. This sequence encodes CASSLADTGELFF.

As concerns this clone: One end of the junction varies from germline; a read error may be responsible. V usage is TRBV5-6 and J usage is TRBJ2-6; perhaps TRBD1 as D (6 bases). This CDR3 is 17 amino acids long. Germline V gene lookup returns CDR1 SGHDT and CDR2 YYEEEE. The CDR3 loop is CASKWTRTGTGANVLTF. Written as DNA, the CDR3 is TGTGCCAGCAAATGGACACGCACAGGGACCGGGGCCAACGTCTTGACTTTC.

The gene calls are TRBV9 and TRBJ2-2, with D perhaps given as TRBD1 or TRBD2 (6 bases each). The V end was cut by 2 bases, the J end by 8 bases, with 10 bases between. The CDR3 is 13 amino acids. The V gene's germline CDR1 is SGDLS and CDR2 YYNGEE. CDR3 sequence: CASSVGGRGELFF. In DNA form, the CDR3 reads TGTGCCAGCAGCGTCGGGGGCAGAGGGGAGCTGTTTTTT.

In DNA, the CDR3 is TGTGCCATCAGCCGCGGACAGGGTCTCGGGACACCCCTCCACTTT. Protein product: CAISRGQGLGTPLHF. The chain recombines TRBV10-3 with TRBJ1-6; 8 bases are shared with TRBD1. This CDR3 spans 15 amino acids. Germline loops: CDR1 ENHRY, CDR2 SYGVKD. V lost 6 bases and J lost 11; bases outside the gene matches: 12.

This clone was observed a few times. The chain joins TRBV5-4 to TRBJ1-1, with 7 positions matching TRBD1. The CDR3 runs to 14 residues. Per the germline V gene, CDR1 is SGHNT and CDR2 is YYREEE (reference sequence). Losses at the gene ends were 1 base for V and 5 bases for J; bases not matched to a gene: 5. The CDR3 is CASSLTGVETEAFF. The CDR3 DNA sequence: TGTGCCAGCAGCTTGACAGGGGTTGAGACTGAAGCTTTCTTT.

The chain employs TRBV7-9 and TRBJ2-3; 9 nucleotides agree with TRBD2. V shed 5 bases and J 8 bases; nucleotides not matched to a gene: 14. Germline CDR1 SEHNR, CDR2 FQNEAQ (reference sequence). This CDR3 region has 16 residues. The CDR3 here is CASSPAAGGPDGTQYF. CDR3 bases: TGTGCCAGCAGCCCTGCGGCGGGGGGGCCTGACGGTACGCAGTATTTT.

DNA for the CDR3: TGCGCCAGCAGCCAGGGACACGATCCCTCTGGGGCCAACGTCCTGACTTTC. It yields the protein CASSQGHDPSGANVLTF. V and J are TRBV4-3 and TRBJ2-6; TRBD1 is a possible D gene (6 bases). The ends were cut back, 3 bases at V and 0 bases at J, with 12 bases in the middle. This CDR3 spans 17 amino acids. In germline, CDR1 is LGHNA, CDR2 YSLEER.

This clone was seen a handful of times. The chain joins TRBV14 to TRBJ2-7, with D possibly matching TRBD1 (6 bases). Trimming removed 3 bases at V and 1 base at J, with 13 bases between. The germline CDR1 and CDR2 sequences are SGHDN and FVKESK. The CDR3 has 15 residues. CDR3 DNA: TGTGCCAGCAGCCACGACAGGTCGAGTTCCTACGAGCAGTACTTC. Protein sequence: CASSHDRSSSYEQYF.

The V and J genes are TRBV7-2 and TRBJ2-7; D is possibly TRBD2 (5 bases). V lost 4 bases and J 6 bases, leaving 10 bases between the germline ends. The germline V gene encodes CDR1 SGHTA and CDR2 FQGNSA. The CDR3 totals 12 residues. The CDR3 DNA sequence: TGTGCCAGCAGCTCCCCCGGACTCGAGCAGTACTTC. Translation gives CASSSPGLEQYF.

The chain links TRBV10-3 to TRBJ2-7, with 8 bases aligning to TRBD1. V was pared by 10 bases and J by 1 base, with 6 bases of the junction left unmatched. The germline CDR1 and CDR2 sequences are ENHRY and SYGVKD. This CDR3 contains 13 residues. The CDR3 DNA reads TGTGCCACCTCGGGACAGGAGTCCTACGAGCAGTACTTC. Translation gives CATSGQESYEQYF.

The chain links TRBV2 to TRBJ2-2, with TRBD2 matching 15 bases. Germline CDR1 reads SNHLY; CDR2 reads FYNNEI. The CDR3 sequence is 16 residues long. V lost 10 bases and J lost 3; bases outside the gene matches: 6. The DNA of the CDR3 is TGTGCCATCACGAGGACTAGCGGGGGGGACACCGGGGAGCTGTTTTTT. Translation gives CAITRTSGGDTGELFF.

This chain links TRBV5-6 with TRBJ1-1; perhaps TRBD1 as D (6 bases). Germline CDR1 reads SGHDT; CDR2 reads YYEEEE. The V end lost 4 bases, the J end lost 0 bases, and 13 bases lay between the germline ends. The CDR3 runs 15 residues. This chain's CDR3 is CASSEQGIMNTEAFF. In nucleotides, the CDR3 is TGTGCCAGCAGCGAACAGGGAATTATGAACACTGAAGCTTTCTTT.

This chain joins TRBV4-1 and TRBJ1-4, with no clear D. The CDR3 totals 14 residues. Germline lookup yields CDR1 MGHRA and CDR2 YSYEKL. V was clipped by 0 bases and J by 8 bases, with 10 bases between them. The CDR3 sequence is CASSQEGNGEKLFF. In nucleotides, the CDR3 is TGCGCCAGCAGCCAAGAGGGTAATGGGGAAAAACTGTTTTTT.

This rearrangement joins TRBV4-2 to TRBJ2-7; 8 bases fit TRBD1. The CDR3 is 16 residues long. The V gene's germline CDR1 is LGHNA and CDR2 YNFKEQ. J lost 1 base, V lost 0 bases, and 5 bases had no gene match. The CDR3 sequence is CASSQEAGTGSYEQYF. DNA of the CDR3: TGTGCCAGCAGCCAAGAGGCCGGGACAGGATCCTACGAGCAGTACTTC.

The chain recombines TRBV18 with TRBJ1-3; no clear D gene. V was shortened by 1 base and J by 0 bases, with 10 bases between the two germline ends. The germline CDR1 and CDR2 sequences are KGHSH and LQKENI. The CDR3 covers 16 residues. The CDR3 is CASSPLPESSGNTIYF. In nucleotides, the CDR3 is TGTGCCAGCTCACCACTGCCGGAGAGCTCTGGAAACACCATATATTTT. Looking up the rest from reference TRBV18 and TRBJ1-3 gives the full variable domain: NAGVMQNPRHLVRRRGQEARLRCSPMKGHSHVYWYRQLPEEGLKFMVYLQKENIIDESGMPKERFSAEFPKEGPSILRIQQVVRGDSAAYFCASSPLPESSGNTIYFGEGSWLTVV.

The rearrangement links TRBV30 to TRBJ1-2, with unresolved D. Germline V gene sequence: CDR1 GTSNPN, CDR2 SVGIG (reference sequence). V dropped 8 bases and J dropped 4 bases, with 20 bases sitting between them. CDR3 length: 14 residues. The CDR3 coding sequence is TGTGCCCGCTGGACCGGAGATATAGGCTATGGCTACACCTTC. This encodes CARWTGDIGYGYTF.